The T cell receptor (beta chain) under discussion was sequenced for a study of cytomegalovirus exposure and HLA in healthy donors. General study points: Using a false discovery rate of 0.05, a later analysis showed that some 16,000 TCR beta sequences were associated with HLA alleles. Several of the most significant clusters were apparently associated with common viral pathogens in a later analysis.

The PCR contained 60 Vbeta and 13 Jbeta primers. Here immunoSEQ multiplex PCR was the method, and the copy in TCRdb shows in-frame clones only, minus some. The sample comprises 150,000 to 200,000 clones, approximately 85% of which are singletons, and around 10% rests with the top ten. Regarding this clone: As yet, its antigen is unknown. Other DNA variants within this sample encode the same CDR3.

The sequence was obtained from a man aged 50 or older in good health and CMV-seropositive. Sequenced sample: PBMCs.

The CDR3 loop reads CASSLDRNYGYTF. The CDR3 region has the DNA TGTGCCAGCAGTCTCGACAGGAACTATGGCTACACCTTC. The V and J genes are TRBV27 and TRBJ1-2; a possible D gene is TRBD1 (6 bases). Trimming stripped 5 bases from V and 2 bases from J, with 9 bases between. Germline values: CDR1 MNHEY, CDR2 SMNVEV (reference sequence). The CDR3 length is 13 residues.